The sequence of this TCR beta chain was determined in a study of T cell changes during pregnancy in multiple sclerosis. Sequencing used immunoSEQ multiplex PCR; TCRdb keeps in-frame clones, though not all of them. The sample comprises over 70,000 clones, 80% to 95% of which are singletons, and roughly 4.5% rests with the top ten. With 3 bases removed from V and 9 bases from J, the gap between germline ends came to 13 bases. CDR3 length: 14 amino acids. CDR1 is SGHRS, CDR2 YFSETQ, per germline. The source is a female donor with multiple sclerosis, enrolled in a pregnancy study. The chain combines TRBV5-1 with TRBJ1-6, with a possible D match to TRBD1 (6 bases). Source: peripheral blood, taken in the first trimester of pregnancy. The CDR3 DNA sequence: TGCGCCAGCAGCTCGACGGAGACAGGTTCACCCCTCCACTTT. This translates into CASSSTETGSPLHF.